One sample yielded the 21 T cell receptor beta chains listed below, sequenced in a study of cytomegalovirus exposure and HLA in healthy donors. Amplification used 60 Vbeta primers and 13 Jbeta primers. Profiled with immunoSEQ multiplex PCR; TCRdb holds only in-frame clones, not every one. The sample carries 120,000 to 150,000 clones, roughly 80% recorded once. Sample: PBMCs. These receptors all come from a male donor in good health and CMV-seronegative.

The chain uses TRBV9 and TRBJ1-2; D gene ambiguous. V lost 3 bases to trimming and J lost 8 bases, with 11 bases between them. Germline CDR1 and CDR2: SGDLS and YYNGEE. There are 12 residues in the CDR3. Here the CDR3 DNA reads TGTGCCAGCAGCGACCAACTGCGGGGCTACACCTTC. Translation: CASSDQLRGYTF.

Comment on this clone: Additional DNA sequences in this sample encode the identical CDR3. This sequence joins TRBV2 and TRBJ1-5; tentatively, D is TRBD1 (5 bases). Germline V lookup: CDR1 SNHLY, CDR2 FYNNEI. Trimming removed 6 bases from V and 1 base from J, with 7 bases in between. CDR3 length: 13 residues. The chain's CDR3 is CASRRDSNQPQHF. The CDR3, as DNA: TGTGCCAGCAGGCGGGACAGCAATCAGCCCCAGCATTTT. Full variable domain (rest looked up from reference TRBV2 and TRBJ1-5): EPEVTQTPSHQVTQMGQEVILRCVPISNHLYFYWYRQILGQKVEFLVSFYNNEISEKSEIFDDQFSVERPDGSNFTLKIRSTKLEDSAMYFCASRRDSNQPQHFGDGTRLSIL.

The CDR3 nucleotides are TGCGCCAGCAGCCAGGCGAGCGGGAGGGACCCAGATACGCAGTATTTT. As protein: CASSQASGRDPDTQYF. The rearrangement links TRBV4-1 to TRBJ2-3, with 10 bases fitting TRBD2. The CDR3 loop spans 16 amino acids. In germline, CDR1 is MGHRA, CDR2 YSYEKL. Trimming cost V 3 bases and J 4 bases; bases outside gene matches: 7.

The DNA of the CDR3 is TGTGCCAGCAGCCCGTCCCCGGCAGGGGTTGGCTACACCTTC. Translated: CASSPSPAGVGYTF. The chain couples TRBV6-5 to TRBJ1-2; D perhaps matches TRBD1 (6 bases). This CDR3 region has 14 residues. The germline V and J ends were trimmed by 6 bases and 7 bases, with 18 bases remaining between them. Per the germline V gene, CDR1 is MNHEY and CDR2 is SVGAGI.

This chain connects TRBV7-2 to TRBJ2-1; no reliable D call. This CDR3 is 13 amino acids long. From germline, CDR1 is SGHTA and CDR2 FQGNSA. Between the trimmed V and J ends, which lost 5 bases and 0 bases, there was a span of 5 bases. The CDR3 coding sequence is TGTGCCAGCAGCACATACTCCTACAATGAGCAGTTCTTC. Its protein product is CASSTYSYNEQFF.

The V gene is TRBV9, the J gene TRBJ2-3; 9 bases align to TRBD2. The trim removed 0 bases at V and 6 bases at J, leaving 14 bases unmatched. CDR3 length equals 18 residues. CDR1 and CDR2 (germline): SGDLS, YYNGEE. DNA for the CDR3: TGTGCCAGCAGCGTAGAGGGGGAGGGCGGGGGGGCCGCGGATACGCAGTATTTT. As protein: CASSVEGEGGGAADTQYF.

This rearrangement joins TRBV27 to TRBJ1-1, with 8 positions matching TRBD1. Germline CDR1 reads MNHEY; CDR2 reads SMNVEV (reference sequence). V shed 5 bases and J 0 bases; nucleotides not matched to a gene: 11. There are 17 residues in the CDR3. The CDR3 region is CASSTFDRGILNTEAFF. Written as DNA, the CDR3 is TGTGCCAGCAGTACCTTTGACAGGGGAATCTTGAACACTGAAGCTTTCTTT.

The chain joins TRBV2 to TRBJ2-3; D uncertain. Germline V CDR1 and CDR2: SNHLY, FYNNEI. CDR3 length: 13 amino acids. The germline V and J ends were trimmed by 8 bases and 0 bases, with 9 bases remaining between them. The CDR3 bases are TGTGCCAGCGTTGTTCCGAGCACAGATACGCAGTATTTT. This translates into CASVVPSTDTQYF.

This clone occurred once. The V call is TRBV7-3, the J call TRBJ2-1; 9 bases agree with TRBD1. From germline, CDR1 is SGHTA and CDR2 FQGTGA. This CDR3 spans 15 amino acids. The V and J ends lost 5 bases and 7 bases, in that order; junction bases with no gene match: 9. The CDR3 coding sequence is TGTGCCAGCAGCGGGGGGGGGACAGGGTTTAATGAGCAGTTCTTC. Translating it yields CASSGGGTGFNEQFF. Complete variable domain (other parts from reference TRBV7-3 and TRBJ2-1): GAGVSQTPSNKVTEKGKYVELRCDPISGHTALYWYRQSLGQGPEFLIYFQGTGAADDSGLPNDRFFAVRPEGSVSTLKIQRTERGDSAVYLCASSGGGTGFNEQFFGPGTRLTVL.

This clone was detected only a few times. The genes are TRBV5-6 and TRBJ1-1; D remains ambiguous. The V gene lost 1 base and the J gene lost 1 base, with 14 bases spanning the gap. The CDR3 is 16 amino acids. Germline V gene lookup returns CDR1 SGHDT and CDR2 YYEEEE. In DNA form, the CDR3 reads TGTGCCAGCAGCTTGCCCGGAGGTTACAGGAACACTGAAGCTTTCTTT. Protein product: CASSLPGGYRNTEAFF.

The CDR3 DNA sequence: TGTGCCAGCAGCTTGGATCTGCAGGGGGCGAACACTGAAGCTTTCTTT. Its translation: CASSLDLQGANTEAFF. This sequence joins TRBV5-5 and TRBJ1-1, with 8 nucleotides matching TRBD1. There are 16 residues in the CDR3. CDR1 is SGHKS and CDR2 is YYEKEE in the germline V gene (reference sequence). The junction had 5 bases not matched to a gene; V was cut back by 0 bases and J by 1 base. Complete variable domain (other parts from reference TRBV5-5 and TRBJ1-1): DAGVTQSPTHLIKTRGQQVTLRCSPISGHKSVSWYQQVLGQGPQFIFQYYEKEERGRGNFPDRFSARQFPNYSSELNVNALLLGDSALYLCASSLDLQGANTEAFFGQGTRLTVV.

The gene calls are TRBV10-1 and TRBJ2-7; TRBD1 matches at 8 bases. V shed 8 bases and J 5 bases; nucleotides not matched to a gene: 8. This CDR3 is built from 13 residues. From germline, CDR1 is WNHNN and CDR2 SYGVQD (reference sequence). This CDR3 is CASVRQGSHEQYF. As DNA, the CDR3 is TGCGCCAGCGTAAGACAGGGGAGCCACGAGCAGTACTTC.

In DNA, the CDR3 is TGTGCCAGCTCACCCCGCGGACAGGGACTAAGTGAAAAACTGTTTTTT. Protein sequence: CASSPRGQGLSEKLFF. The rearrangement uses TRBV18 and TRBJ1-4, with TRBD1 matching 8 bases. Germline V gene lookup returns CDR1 KGHSH and CDR2 LQKENI. V lost 3 bases, J lost 7 bases, and 10 bases stayed unmatched. CDR3 length: 16 residues.

The chain uses TRBV30 and TRBJ2-2, with 8 bases fitting TRBD1. With V trimmed by 4 bases and J by 3 bases, 7 bases remained unmatched. The CDR3 totals 15 residues. CDR1 and CDR2 (germline): GTSNPN, SVGIG (reference sequence). For the CDR3, the DNA is TGTGCCTGGAATACCGGGACAGGATACACCGGGGAGCTGTTTTTT. This translates into CAWNTGTGYTGELFF.

The rearrangement uses TRBV6-1 and TRBJ2-1; TRBD1 might be the D (7 bases). The CDR3 consists of 14 residues. V lost 10 bases and J 7 bases, leaving 20 bases between the germline ends. CDR1 and CDR2 from the germline V gene are MNHNS and SASEGT. CDR3 nucleotide sequence: TGTGCCACCGCGGGACAGCTTCTTGGGAATGAGCAGTTCTTC. Protein: CATAGQLLGNEQFF.

This chain joins TRBV2 and TRBJ1-6; no firm D call. Germline loops: CDR1 SNHLY, CDR2 FYNNEI. V was pared by 2 bases and J by 7 bases, with 6 bases between. The CDR3 is 13 residues long. The chain's CDR3 is CASSEIANSPLHF. CDR3 bases: TGTGCCAGCAGTGAAATAGCGAATTCACCCCTCCACTTT.

This sequence joins TRBV19 and TRBJ2-3, with TRBD2 as a possible D gene (5 bases). V was cut by 7 bases and J by 0 bases, with 17 bases left in between. In germline, CDR1 is LNHDA, CDR2 SQIVND (reference sequence). This CDR3 spans 16 amino acids. The DNA for the CDR3 is TGTGCCAGTACCCCAGAACCGCCGGGGAGCACAGATACGCAGTATTTT. The encoded protein is CASTPEPPGSTDTQYF.

This clone was counted only a few times. A much larger clone is a single base away; this may be a read error. This same CDR3 is encoded by further DNA sequences in the sample. The rearrangement links TRBV6-6 to TRBJ2-3, with 7 positions matching TRBD2. Germline loops: CDR1 MNHNY, CDR2 SVGAGI (reference sequence). The CDR3 is made up of 16 amino acids. The CDR3 sequence: CASSYVLAASTDTQYF. The CDR3 DNA reads as TGTGCCAGCAGTTACGTGCTAGCGGCCAGCACCGATACGCAGTATTTT.

This clone was seen more than once but under ten times. The V and J genes are TRBV10-1 and TRBJ2-7; tentative D call: TRBD1 (5 bases). V lost 7 bases and J 1 base, leaving 20 bases between the germline ends. Germline CDR1 WNHNN, CDR2 SYGVQD (reference sequence). The CDR3 is 16 amino acids. CDR3 protein: CASTITTTDNSYEQYF. CDR3 coding DNA: TGCGCCAGCACCATAACCACAACGGACAATTCCTACGAGCAGTACTTC.

This chain joins TRBV5-6 and TRBJ1-1; TRBD1 aligns across 10 bases. Germline CDR1 SGHDT, CDR2 YYEEEE. V shed 4 bases and J 6 bases; nucleotides not matched to a gene: 18. The CDR3 has 18 residues. This chain's CDR3 is CASSGMTGGRVTSSEAFF. CDR3 nucleotide sequence: TGTGCCAGCAGCGGGATGACAGGGGGCAGGGTAACAAGCTCTGAAGCTTTCTTT.

This sequence joins TRBV19 and TRBJ1-1; 7 bases align to TRBD1. The trim removed 1 base at V and 7 bases at J, leaving 9 bases unmatched. The CDR3 length is 15 residues. Germline V gene data show CDR1 as LNHDA and CDR2 as SQIVND (reference sequence). DNA for the CDR3: TGTGCCAGTAGTATAGCCGGGGACAGCCTTAATGAAGCTTTCTTT. Protein product: CASSIAGDSLNEAFF.